This T cell receptor (beta chain) was identified during a study of T cell repertoires in cytomegalovirus infection. A single record per CDR3 protein comes from TCRdb applying MiXCR to the reads. The table includes some 500,000 distinct CDR3 sequences, more than 30% detected once. This clonotype was counted ten times or more. What it binds is not known. The CDR3 covers 15 residues. Germline values: CDR1 SGHTA, CDR2 FQGNSA. Losses at the gene ends were 1 base for V and 6 bases for J; bases not matched to a gene: 8. The chain joins TRBV7-2 to TRBJ1-2; TRBD1 aligns across 7 bases. The sequencing here drew on cultured PBMCs, taken from culture after CMV antigen stimulation. This sequence originates from a human donor in good health (CMV status not recorded). Some clones in this sample may be carry-over from other donors' samples. The CDR3 nucleotides read TGTGCCAGCAGCTTAGGAGGGACAGCCTCGGATGGCTACACCTTC. It encodes CASSLGGTASDGYTF.